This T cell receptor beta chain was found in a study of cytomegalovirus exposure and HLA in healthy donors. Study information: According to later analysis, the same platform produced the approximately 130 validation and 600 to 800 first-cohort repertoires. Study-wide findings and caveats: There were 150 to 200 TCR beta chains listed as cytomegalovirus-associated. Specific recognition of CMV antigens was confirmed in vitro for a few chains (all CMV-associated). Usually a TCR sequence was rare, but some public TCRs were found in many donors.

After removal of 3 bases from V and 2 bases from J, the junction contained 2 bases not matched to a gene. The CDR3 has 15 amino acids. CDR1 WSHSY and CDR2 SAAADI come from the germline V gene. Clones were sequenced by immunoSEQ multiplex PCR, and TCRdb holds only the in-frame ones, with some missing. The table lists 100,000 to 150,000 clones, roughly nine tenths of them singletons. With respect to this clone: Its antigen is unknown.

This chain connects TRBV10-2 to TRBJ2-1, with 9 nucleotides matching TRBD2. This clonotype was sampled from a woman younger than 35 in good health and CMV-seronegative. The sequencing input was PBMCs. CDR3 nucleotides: TGCGCCAGCAGTGACCGCGGGGGGGCCTACAATGAGCAGTTCTTC. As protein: CASSDRGGAYNEQFF.